This T cell receptor (beta chain) was sequenced in a study of radiation and T cells in renal cell carcinoma. Some clones are missing from TCRdb's copy, which holds only in-frame ones; the method was immunoSEQ multiplex PCR. The table includes 150,000 or so clones, 70% to 90% detected once. Germline loops: CDR1 LNHNV, CDR2 YYDKDF (reference sequence). Deletions cut 0 bases from V and 5 bases from J, with 16 bases between. The length of the CDR3 is 16 residues. Time point defined: baseline pretreatment blood. Treatment denoted: 15 Gy SBRT to primary tumor, nephrectomy 4 weeks later. Serial blood draws occurred at baseline and 2 and 4 weeks post-SBRT.

Sequences were derived from blood, sampled from a patient whose treatment included radiotherapy and nephrectomy. The chain employs TRBV15 and TRBJ1-1; a weak D match, TRBD1 (6 bases). The sequence derives from a woman aged 45 to 65 with renal cell carcinoma. The CDR3 reads CATSRDFSRGGTEAFF. CDR3 coding DNA: TGTGCCACCAGCAGAGATTTTAGCAGGGGAGGGACTGAAGCTTTCTTT.